This TCR beta chain was observed in a study of shared clonotypes between healthy human individuals. Study overall: Sampling drew on donors who were a couple of women and three men aged 18 to 49.

Deep was the level at which the assay was run. In the original analysis: ImmunoSEQ yielded junction-only sequences lacking quality scores, so filtering differed. Measured with immunoSEQ multiplex PCR; TCRdb has only the in-frame clones, and not every one. The V and J calls and clone size were taken over from that table, and D and trimming were inferred from the DNA. The sample gives about 490,000 clones, approximately 78% of which show up once; 12% is in the top ten. Healthy HIV-negative adults without recent acute infections or vaccinations served as donors. The sample comprised PBMCs. This receptor was obtained from a woman between 40 and 50 years old in good health. Some clones in this sample may be carry-over from other donors' samples.

CDR3 region: CASSHSFPTSYEQYF. For the CDR3, the DNA is TGTGCCAGCAGCCATAGCTTCCCCACCTCCTACGAGCAGTACTTC. This chain uses TRBV7-9 with TRBJ2-7; D call uncertain. Between the trimmed V and J ends, which lost 5 bases and 0 bases, there was a span of 14 bases. Germline loops: CDR1 SEHNR, CDR2 FQNEAQ (reference sequence). The length of the CDR3 is 15 residues.